The present entry profiles one TCR beta chain with its context. Its target is not known. There are 13 residues in the CDR3. CDR1 and CDR2 from the germline V gene are SNHLY and FYNNEI. V lost 1 base and J lost 5, with 8 bases in between. This sample stems from a study of Ad26.COV2.S vaccination and SARS-CoV-2 variants. The repertoire was sequenced with immunoSEQ multiplex PCR; TCRdb's copy has only in-frame clones and lacks some. The sample yields 350,000 to 450,000 clones, about 90% seen once. The study's findings and limits: Possible underestimation of total T cell responses by the TCR breadth and depth analyses was noted.

This clonotype originated in a human donor who had recovered from COVID-19. The chain uses TRBV2 and TRBJ1-2; D call uncertain. The material was peripheral blood, obtained after recovery from COVID-19. CDR3 loop: CASSEVGLYGYTF. Written as DNA, the CDR3 is TGTGCCAGCAGTGAAGTAGGACTATATGGCTACACCTTC.